The rows below give T cell receptor beta chains drawn from one sample of a study of Ad26.COV2.S vaccination and SARS-CoV-2 variants. The protocol was immunoSEQ multiplex PCR, while the TCRdb copy is restricted to in-frame clones and leaves out a portion. The sample holds hundreds of thousands of clones; about 85% are singletons and the top ten take around 6.1%. Sample: peripheral blood, taken in a trial of Ad26.COV2.S vaccine versus placebo. The receptor source for this set is a person between 18 and 59 years old who received the Ad26.COV2.S COVID-19 vaccine or a placebo. CDR3s include the opening cysteine and the closing phenylalanine or tryptophan. Fields, in order: D gene, V gene, J gene, clone size, CDR3 DNA, CDR3 protein. A D gene is named only where the DNA matches it firmly. Expanded clones are given a class, and other clones once, few, many or no size at all.

TRBD2,TRBV7-8,TRBJ2-1,-,TGTGCCAGCAGCTTAGCGCGGAGGATTCGGACTAGCGGGATTAATGAGCAGTTCTTC,CASSLARRIRTSGINEQFF
-,TRBV28,TRBJ2-3,-,TGTGCCAGCAGGGCCAGCAGGGGTGGCACAGATACGCAGTATTTT,CASRASRGGTDTQYF
-,TRBV15,TRBJ1-1,once,TGTGCCACCAGCAGAGTAGTACAGTTGAACACTGAAGCTTTCTTT,CATSRVVQLNTEAFF
-,TRBV5-8,TRBJ2-5,-,TGTGCCAGCAGCTTCGGTACAGGGTCTTTAGAGACCCAGTACTTC,CASSFGTGSLETQYF
TRBD2,TRBV4-2,TRBJ2-2,-,TGTGCCAGCAGCCAAGGGTCGGGACTAGCGGGACGGAACACCGGGGAGCTGTTTTTT,CASSQGSGLAGRNTGELFF
-,TRBV3-1/TRBV3-2,TRBJ1-1,-,TGTGCCAGCAGCCTCGGGAGAGAAGCTTTCTTT,CASSLGREAFF
-,TRBV7-3,TRBJ2-1,-,TGTGCCAGCAGCCCGGTGGGGGTTGAGCAGTTCTTC,CASSPVGVEQFF
-,TRBV6-5,TRBJ1-2,-,TGTGCCAGCAGTTACGGGCAGGCAACCTATGGCTACACCTTC,CASSYGQATYGYTF
-,TRBV30,TRBJ2-4,-,TGTGCCTGGAGGTCGAATCAAAACATTCAGTACTTC,CAWRSNQNIQYF
-,TRBV7-7,TRBJ2-3,-,TGTGCCAGCAGCTTAGAGGGGAAGAGGACAGATACGCAGTATTTT,CASSLEGKRTDTQYF
TRBD1,TRBV6-5,TRBJ1-2,-,TGTGCCAGCAGTTACTCGGCAGGGGGCGACGGCTACACCTTC,CASSYSAGGDGYTF
TRBD1,TRBV6-2/TRBV6-3,TRBJ1-4,-,TGTGCCAGCAGTCCGGGACAGGGGACCTCAACTAATGAAAAACTGTTTTTT,CASSPGQGTSTNEKLFF
TRBD1,TRBV2,TRBJ2-2,-,TGTGCCAGCACCGGGACAGGGGGGAACACCGGGGAGCTGTTTTTT,CASTGTGGNTGELFF
TRBD2,TRBV24-1,TRBJ2-1,-,TGTGCCCCACCATATCTGCGGGACTACTACAATGAGCAGTTCTTC,CAPPYLRDYYNEQFF
-,TRBV7-2,TRBJ1-1,-,TGTGCCAGCAGCTTATACTTAACCACTGAAGCTTTCTTT,CASSLYLTTEAFF
-,TRBV14,TRBJ1-3,once,TGTGCCAGCAGCCAATCCGTGTTCTCGTACTCTGGAAACACCATATATTTT,CASSQSVFSYSGNTIYF
TRBD2,TRBV9,TRBJ2-3,-,TGTGCCAGCAGCCCGGGGGGGTACACAGATACGCAGTATTTT,CASSPGGYTDTQYF
TRBD2,TRBV11-2,TRBJ2-2,-,TGTGCCAGCAGCTCTCCGGGGGGTTTATCGAACACCGGGGAGCTGTTTTTT,CASSSPGGLSNTGELFF
-,TRBV18,TRBJ2-7,-,TGTGCCAGCTCGCCTGACAGGCAGAGCTCCTACGAGCAGTACTTC,CASSPDRQSSYEQYF
TRBD1,TRBV29-1,TRBJ1-1,-,TGCAGCGTTGGCAGGACAGGGGCTCCCCGATCGGGGGGTTGGGACACTGAAGCTTTCTTT,CSVGRTGAPRSGGWDTEAFF
-,TRBV19,TRBJ1-5,-,TGTGCCAGTAGTATCGGCCAGGGTTCGAATCAGCCCCAGCATTTT,CASSIGQGSNQPQHF
-,TRBV6-5,TRBJ2-7,-,TGTGCCAGCAGTTACATAGGGGGACGGGACTACGAGCAGTACTTC,CASSYIGGRDYEQYF